A single T cell receptor (beta chain) is shown here with its context. What it binds is unknown. Only in-frame clones appear in the TCRdb table, and some are missing; sequencing was by immunoSEQ multiplex PCR. The table has about 52,000 clones, 94% seen once; the top ten hold 2.9%. This entry belongs to a study of T cells after posttransplantation cyclophosphamide. Study outcomes and limitations: Tissue-infiltrating T cells from skin or gut overlapped little with blood T cells.

Peripheral blood was collected from the related graft donor on the marrow donation day. The TCR sequence derives from a woman aged 25-40 years in good health and a related stem cell transplant donor. Sequenced input: PBMCs.

The CDR3, as DNA: TGTGCCAGCTCGGGGGGACAGGGCATGGAGCAGTACTTC. Its translation is CASSGGQGMEQYF. The chain employs TRBV18 and TRBJ2-7; TRBD1 agrees at 9 bases. The germline gives CDR1 KGHSH, CDR2 LQKENI. The CDR3 has 13 amino acids. V lost 6 bases and J lost 7; bases outside the gene matches: 7.